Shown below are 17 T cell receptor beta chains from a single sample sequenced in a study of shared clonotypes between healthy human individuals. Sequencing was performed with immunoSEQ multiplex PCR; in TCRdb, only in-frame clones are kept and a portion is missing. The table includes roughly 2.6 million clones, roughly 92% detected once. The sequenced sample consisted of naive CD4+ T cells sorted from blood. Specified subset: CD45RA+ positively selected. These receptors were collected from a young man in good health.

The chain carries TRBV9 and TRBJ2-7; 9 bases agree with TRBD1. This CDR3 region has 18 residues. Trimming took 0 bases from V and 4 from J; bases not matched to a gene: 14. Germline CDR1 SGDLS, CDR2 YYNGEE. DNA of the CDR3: TGTGCCAGCAGCGTAGGGCCGGGACAGGGATCAAGGCATTACGAGCAGTACTTC. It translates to CASSVGPGQGSRHYEQYF. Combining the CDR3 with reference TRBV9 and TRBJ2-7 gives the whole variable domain DSGVTQTPKHLITATGQRVTLRCSPRSGDLSVYWYQQSLDQGLQFLIQYYNGEERAKGNILERFSAQQFPDLHSELNLSSLELGDSALYFCASSVGPGQGSRHYEQYFGPGTRLTVT.

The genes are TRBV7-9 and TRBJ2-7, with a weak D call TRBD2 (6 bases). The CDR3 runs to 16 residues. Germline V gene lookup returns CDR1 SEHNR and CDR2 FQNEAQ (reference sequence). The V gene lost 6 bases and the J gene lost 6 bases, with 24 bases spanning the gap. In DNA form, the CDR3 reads TGTGCCAGCAGGCTCGGACGGGGGACCTTTAAGTCCGAGCAGTACTTC. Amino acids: CASRLGRGTFKSEQYF.

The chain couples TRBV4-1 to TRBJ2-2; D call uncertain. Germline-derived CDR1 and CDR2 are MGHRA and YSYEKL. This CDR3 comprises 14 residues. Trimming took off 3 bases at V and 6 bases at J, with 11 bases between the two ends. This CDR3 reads CASSQDGVAGELFF. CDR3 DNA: TGCGCCAGCAGCCAGGATGGGGTAGCCGGGGAGCTGTTTTTT.

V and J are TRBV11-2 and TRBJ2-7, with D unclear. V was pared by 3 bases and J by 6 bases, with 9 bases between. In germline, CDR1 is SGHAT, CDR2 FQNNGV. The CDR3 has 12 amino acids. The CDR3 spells CASSFANREQYF. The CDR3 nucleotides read TGTGCCAGCAGCTTCGCCAATCGCGAGCAGTACTTC.

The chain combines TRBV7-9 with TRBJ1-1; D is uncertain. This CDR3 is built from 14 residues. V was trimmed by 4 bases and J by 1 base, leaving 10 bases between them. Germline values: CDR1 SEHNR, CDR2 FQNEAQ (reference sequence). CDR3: CASSSRATNTEAFF. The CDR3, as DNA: TGTGCCAGCAGCTCCCGAGCTACGAACACTGAAGCTTTCTTT.

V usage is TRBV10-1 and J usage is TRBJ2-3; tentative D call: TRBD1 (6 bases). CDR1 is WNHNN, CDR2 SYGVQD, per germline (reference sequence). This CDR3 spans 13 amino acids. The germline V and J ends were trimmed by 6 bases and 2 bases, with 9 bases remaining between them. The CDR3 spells CASSNRDTDTQYF. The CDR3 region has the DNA TGCGCCAGCAGCAACAGGGACACAGATACGCAGTATTTT.

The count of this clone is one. The CDR3 sequence is CASSLGDRENTGELFF. CDR3 nucleotide sequence: TGCGCCAGCAGCTTGGGGGACAGGGAGAACACCGGGGAGCTGTTTTTT. J is TRBJ2-2 and V is TRBV5-1, with 9 bases aligning to TRBD1. CDR3 length: 16 residues. J lost 1 base, V lost 0 bases, and 1 base had no gene match. CDR1 and CDR2 (germline): SGHRS, YFSETQ.

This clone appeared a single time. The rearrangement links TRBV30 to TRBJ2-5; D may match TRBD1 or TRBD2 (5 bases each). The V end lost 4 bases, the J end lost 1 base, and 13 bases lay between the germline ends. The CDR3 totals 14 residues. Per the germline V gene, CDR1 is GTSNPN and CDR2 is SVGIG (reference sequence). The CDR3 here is CAWKRPGPQETQYF. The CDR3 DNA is TGTGCCTGGAAAAGACCGGGACCCCAAGAGACCCAGTACTTC.

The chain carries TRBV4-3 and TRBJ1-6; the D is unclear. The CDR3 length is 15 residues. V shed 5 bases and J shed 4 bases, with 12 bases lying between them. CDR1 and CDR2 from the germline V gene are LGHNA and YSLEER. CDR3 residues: CASSFRGVYNSPLHF. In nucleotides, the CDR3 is TGCGCCAGCAGCTTTCGGGGTGTTTATAATTCACCCCTCCACTTT.

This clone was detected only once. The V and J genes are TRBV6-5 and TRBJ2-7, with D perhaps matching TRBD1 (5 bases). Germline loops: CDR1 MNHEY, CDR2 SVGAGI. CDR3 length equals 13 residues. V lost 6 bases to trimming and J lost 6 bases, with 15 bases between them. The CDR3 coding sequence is TGTGCCAGCAGAGACAGTCAGGTCGGCGAGCAGTACTTC. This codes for CASRDSQVGEQYF.

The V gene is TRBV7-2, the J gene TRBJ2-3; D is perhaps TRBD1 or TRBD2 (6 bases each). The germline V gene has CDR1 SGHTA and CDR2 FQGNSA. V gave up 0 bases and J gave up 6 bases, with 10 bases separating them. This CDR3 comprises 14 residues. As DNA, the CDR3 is TGTGCCAGCAGCTTAGCGGGGGGCGTGGATACGCAGTATTTT. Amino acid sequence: CASSLAGGVDTQYF.

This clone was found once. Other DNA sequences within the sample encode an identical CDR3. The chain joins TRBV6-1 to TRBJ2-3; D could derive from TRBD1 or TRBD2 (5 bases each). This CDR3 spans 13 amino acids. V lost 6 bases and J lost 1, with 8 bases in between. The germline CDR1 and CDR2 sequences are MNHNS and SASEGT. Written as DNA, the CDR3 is TGTGCCAGCAGCGAGGGGCGCACAGATACGCAGTATTTT. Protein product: CASSEGRTDTQYF.

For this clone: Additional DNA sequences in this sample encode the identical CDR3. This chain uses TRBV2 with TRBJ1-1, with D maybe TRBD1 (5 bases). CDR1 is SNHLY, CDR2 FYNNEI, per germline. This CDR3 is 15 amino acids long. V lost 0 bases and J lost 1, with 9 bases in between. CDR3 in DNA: TGTGCCAGCAGTGAAGCGGGGGGAGGGAACACTGAAGCTTTCTTT. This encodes CASSEAGGGNTEAFF.

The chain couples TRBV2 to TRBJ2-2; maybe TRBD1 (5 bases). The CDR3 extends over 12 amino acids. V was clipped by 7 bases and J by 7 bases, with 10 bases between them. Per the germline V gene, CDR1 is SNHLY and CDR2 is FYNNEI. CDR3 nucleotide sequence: TGTGCCAGCAAAAAAGGGGTCGGGGAGCTGTTTTTT. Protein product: CASKKGVGELFF.

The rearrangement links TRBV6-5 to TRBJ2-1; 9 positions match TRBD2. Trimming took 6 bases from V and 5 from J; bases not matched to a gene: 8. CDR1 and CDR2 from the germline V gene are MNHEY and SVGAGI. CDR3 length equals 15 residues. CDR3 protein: CASRLIAGVNNEQFF. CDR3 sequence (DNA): TGTGCCAGCAGGCTAATAGCGGGAGTAAACAATGAGCAGTTCTTC.

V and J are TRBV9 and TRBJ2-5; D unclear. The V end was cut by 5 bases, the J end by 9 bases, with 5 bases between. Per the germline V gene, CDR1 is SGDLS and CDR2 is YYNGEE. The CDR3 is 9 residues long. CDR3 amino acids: CASRDAQYF. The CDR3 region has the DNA TGTGCCAGCAGGGATGCCCAGTACTTC.

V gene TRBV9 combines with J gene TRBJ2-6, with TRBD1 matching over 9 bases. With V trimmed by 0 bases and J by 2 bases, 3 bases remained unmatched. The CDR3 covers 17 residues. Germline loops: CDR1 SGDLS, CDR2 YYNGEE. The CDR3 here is CASSVGTGVTGANVLTF. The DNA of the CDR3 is TGTGCCAGCAGCGTAGGGACAGGGGTCACTGGGGCCAACGTCCTGACTTTC.